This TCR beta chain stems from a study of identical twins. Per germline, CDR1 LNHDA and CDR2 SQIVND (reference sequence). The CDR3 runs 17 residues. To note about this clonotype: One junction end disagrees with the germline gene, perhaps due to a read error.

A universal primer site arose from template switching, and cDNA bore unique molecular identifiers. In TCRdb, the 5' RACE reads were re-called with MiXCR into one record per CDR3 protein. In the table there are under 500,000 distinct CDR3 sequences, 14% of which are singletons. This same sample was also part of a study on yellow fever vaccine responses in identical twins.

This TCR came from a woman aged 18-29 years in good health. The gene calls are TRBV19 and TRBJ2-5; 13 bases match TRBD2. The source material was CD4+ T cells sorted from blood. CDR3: CASSGLAGAMYQETQHF. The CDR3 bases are TGTGCCAGTAGTGGACTAGCGGGAGCAATGTACCAAGAGACCCAGCACTTC.